This T cell receptor (beta chain) was recovered during a study of T-cell memory formation after mild COVID-19. TCRdb used MiXCR to reprocess the 5' RACE reads, holding one entry per CDR3 protein. Among fewer than 300,000 distinct CDR3 sequences, approximately 19% were seen once, and the ten largest hold 23%. Trimming took 1 base from V and 5 from J, leaving 11 bases between them. The CDR3 length is 14 residues. CDR1 is SEHNR and CDR2 is FQNEAQ in the germline V gene (reference sequence). The chain is built from TRBV7-9 and TRBJ1-1; D ambiguous. Specimen: PBMCs or a T cell subset sorted from them (not recorded which). The sequence was collected from a man aged 18 to 29 who had mild COVID-19 (a few samples of this study predate the infection). Cell type and time point are not known. The CDR3 coding sequence is TGTGCCAGCAGCTTAGTAATTGGGGTGACTGAAGCTTTCTTT. Translation gives CASSLVIGVTEAFF.